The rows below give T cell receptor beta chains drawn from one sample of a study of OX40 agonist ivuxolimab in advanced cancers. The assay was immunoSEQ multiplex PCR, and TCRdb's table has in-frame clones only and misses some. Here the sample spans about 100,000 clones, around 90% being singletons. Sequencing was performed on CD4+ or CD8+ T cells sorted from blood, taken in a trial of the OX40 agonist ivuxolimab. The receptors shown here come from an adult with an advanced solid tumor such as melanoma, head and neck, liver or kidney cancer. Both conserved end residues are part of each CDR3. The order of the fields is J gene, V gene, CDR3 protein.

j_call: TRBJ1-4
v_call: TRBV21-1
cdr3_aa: CASSKSGPALEKLFF

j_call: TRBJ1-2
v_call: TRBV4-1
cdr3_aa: CASSQDRGGYGYTF

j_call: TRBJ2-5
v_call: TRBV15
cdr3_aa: CATSRQLQETQYF

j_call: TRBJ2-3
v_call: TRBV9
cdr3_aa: CASSVAFLRGDTQYF

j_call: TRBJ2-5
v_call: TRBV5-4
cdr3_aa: CASSLWTGGLETQYF

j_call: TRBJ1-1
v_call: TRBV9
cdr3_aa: CASSAPNRQAEAFF

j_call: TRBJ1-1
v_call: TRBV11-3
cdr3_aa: CASRRGSLAGWTEAFF

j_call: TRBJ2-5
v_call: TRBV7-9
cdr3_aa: CASSVRTGAPQETQYF

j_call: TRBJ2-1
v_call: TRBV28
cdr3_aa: CASSQGQGAALVYNEQFF

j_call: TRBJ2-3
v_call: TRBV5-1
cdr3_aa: CASSRLVGTDTQYF

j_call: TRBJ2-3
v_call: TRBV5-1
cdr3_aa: CASSLPLAGADTQYF

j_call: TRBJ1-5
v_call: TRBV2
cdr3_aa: CASTWETDQPQHF

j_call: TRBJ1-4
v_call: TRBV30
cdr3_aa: CACPGEESEKLFF

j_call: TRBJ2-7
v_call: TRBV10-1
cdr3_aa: CASSLQGRPPTNEQYF

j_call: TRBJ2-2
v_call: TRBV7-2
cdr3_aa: CASSLVYTGELFF

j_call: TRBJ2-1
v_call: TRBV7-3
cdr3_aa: CASSSYSGMSQFF

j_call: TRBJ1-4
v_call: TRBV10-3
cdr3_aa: CAISESPGQGKLFF

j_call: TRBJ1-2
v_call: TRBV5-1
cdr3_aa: CASSLVSGAGGYGYTF

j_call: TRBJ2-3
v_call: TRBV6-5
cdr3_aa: CASSPPNADTQYF

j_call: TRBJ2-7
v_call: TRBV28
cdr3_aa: CASRRQPRAEQYF

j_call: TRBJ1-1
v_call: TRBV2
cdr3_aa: CASSEISGNTEAFF

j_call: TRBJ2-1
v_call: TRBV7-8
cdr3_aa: CASSRLAGGKYNEQFF

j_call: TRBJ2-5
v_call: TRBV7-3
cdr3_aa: CASSESYDRTETQYF

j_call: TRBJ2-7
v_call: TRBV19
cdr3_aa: CASRNTGDYEQYF

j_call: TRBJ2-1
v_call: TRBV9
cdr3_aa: CASSVALAGNYNEQFF

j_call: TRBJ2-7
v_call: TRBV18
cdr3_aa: CASSQVSLYEQYF

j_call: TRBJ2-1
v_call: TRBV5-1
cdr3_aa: CASSLTGAYNEQFF

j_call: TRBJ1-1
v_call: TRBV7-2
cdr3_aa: CASTPRTNTEAFF

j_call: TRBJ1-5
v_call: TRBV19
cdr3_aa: CASSLASGTGGQPQHF

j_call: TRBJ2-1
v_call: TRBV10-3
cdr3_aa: CAISVRRDLSGNEQFF

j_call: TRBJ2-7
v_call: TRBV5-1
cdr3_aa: CASKTGANSYEQYF

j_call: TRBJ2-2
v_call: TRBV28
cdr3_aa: CASRRDPRGSGELFF

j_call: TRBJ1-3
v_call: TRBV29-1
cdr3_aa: CSVVFGNTIYF

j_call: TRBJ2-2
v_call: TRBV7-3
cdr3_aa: CASSLGLAGTGELFF

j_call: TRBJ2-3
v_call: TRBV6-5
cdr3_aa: CASSYSPGSGTQYF

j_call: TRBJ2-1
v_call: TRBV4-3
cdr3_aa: CASSQQLAGTNEQFF

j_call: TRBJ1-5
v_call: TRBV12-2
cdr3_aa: CASRLGGGTGAFFYSNQPQHF

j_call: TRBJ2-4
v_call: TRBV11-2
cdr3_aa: CASSLTPSIAKNIQYF

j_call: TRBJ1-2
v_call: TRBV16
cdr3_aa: CASSQSRAGVNYGYTF

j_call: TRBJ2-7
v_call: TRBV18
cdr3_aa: CASSPFPTSGRVYEQYF

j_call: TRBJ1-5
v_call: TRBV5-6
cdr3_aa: CASSGENQPQHF

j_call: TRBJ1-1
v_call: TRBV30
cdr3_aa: CAWRRTVNTEAFF

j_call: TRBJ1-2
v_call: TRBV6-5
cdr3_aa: CASSYSRPGGDYGYTF

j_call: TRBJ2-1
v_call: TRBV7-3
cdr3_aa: CASSLGGTGSYNEQFF

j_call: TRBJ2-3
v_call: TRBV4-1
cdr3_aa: CASSQVLAGGGGDTQYF

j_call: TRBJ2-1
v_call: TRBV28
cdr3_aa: CASSKTLALLRGYNEQFF

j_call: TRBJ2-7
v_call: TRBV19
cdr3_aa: CASSMVMVGQTYEQYF

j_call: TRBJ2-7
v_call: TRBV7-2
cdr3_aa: CASSARTSGPYEQYF

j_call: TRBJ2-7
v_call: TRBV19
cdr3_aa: CASSNPDRGTYEQYF

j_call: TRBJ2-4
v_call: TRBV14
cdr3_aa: CASRLTGGNIQYF

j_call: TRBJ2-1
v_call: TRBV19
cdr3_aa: CAISQTSSSNEQFF

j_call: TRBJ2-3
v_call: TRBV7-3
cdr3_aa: CASSGTSGNLGTQYF

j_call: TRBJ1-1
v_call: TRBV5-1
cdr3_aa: CASRWQYRGRNTEAFF

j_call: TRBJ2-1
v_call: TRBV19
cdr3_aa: CASSIDRGSYNEQFF